Listed here are 19 T cell receptor beta chains from one sample, sequenced in a study of T cell changes during pregnancy in multiple sclerosis. Using immunoSEQ multiplex PCR, the repertoire was profiled, and TCRdb retains in-frame clones only, with some absent. The data hold roughly 40,000 clones, with about 88% observed a single time. The input for sequencing was CD4+ T cells from peripheral blood mononuclear cells, taken in the first trimester of pregnancy. The receptors come from a female donor with multiple sclerosis, enrolled in a pregnancy study.

This chain connects TRBV5-1 to TRBJ1-2; 9 bases agree with TRBD1. CDR1 and CDR2 from the germline V gene are SGHRS and YFSETQ. This CDR3 has 14 residues. V dropped 4 bases and J dropped 4; count of bases not matched to a gene: 5. The CDR3 bases are TGCGCCAGCAGCGCCCGGGACAGGGCCTATGGCTACACCTTC. Its protein product is CASSARDRAYGYTF.

The chain joins TRBV5-1 to TRBJ1-1, with D possibly being TRBD1 (5 bases). Germline V gene lookup returns CDR1 SGHRS and CDR2 YFSETQ. Deletions cut 2 bases from V and 0 bases from J, with 11 bases between. The CDR3 is made up of 15 amino acids. The CDR3 DNA reads as TGCGCCAGCAGCTTACCCGCAGGGATGAACACTGAAGCTTTCTTT. It codes for CASSLPAGMNTEAFF.

The genes are TRBV30 and TRBJ2-5; D is possibly TRBD1 (6 bases). The CDR3 has 13 amino acids. Trimming took off 3 bases at V and 1 base at J, with 9 bases between the two ends. CDR1 is GTSNPN and CDR2 is SVGIG in the germline V gene (reference sequence). CDR3 DNA sequence: TGTGCCTGGAGCTGGGGGCTCCAAGAGACCCAGTACTTC. This gives the protein CAWSWGLQETQYF.

This chain connects TRBV18 to TRBJ2-7; TRBD1 matches at 9 bases. The CDR3 totals 14 residues. CDR1 is KGHSH, CDR2 LQKENI, per germline. Trimming at V came to 5 bases and at J to 2 bases, leaving 4 bases not matched to a gene. The CDR3 spells CASSYDRGTYEQYF. The CDR3 nucleotides read TGTGCCAGCTCATACGACAGGGGGACCTACGAGCAGTACTTC.

The chain uses TRBV28 and TRBJ1-2, with D possibly matching TRBD1 (6 bases). CDR3 size: 19 residues. CDR1 and CDR2 (germline): MDHEN, SYDVKM. The V gene lost 4 bases and the J gene lost 4 bases, with 28 bases spanning the gap. The CDR3 loop is CASSWGTQGLGILRYGYTF. CDR3 coding DNA: TGTGCCAGCAGTTGGGGCACTCAGGGGCTCGGTATCCTACGCTATGGCTACACCTTC.

The chain has TRBV6-5 and TRBJ2-1; D might be TRBD2 (6 bases). The germline V and J ends were trimmed by 6 bases and 6 bases, with 15 bases remaining between them. The CDR3 length is 14 residues. Germline values: CDR1 MNHEY, CDR2 SVGAGI. CDR3 coding DNA: TGTGCCAGCAGAATGACTAGGGCCCCCAATGAGCAGTTCTTC. This gives the protein CASRMTRAPNEQFF.

In its sample, this clone was seen a few times. The chain combines TRBV2 with TRBJ2-7; 7 bases map to TRBD1. V lost 4 bases to trimming and J lost 2 bases; unmatched junction nucleotides: 8. Looked up from germline, CDR1 is SNHLY and CDR2 is FYNNEI. The CDR3 is 15 amino acids. The CDR3 bases are TGTGCCAGCAGTGGAGGGGGCAGGGGAACCTACGAGCAGTACTTC. Encoded protein: CASSGGGRGTYEQYF.

This clone appeared once. V is TRBV6-5 and J is TRBJ1-1; D ambiguous. This CDR3 has 14 residues. The germline gives CDR1 MNHEY, CDR2 SVGAGI. The V end lost 2 bases, the J end lost 0 bases, and 7 bases lay between the germline ends. CDR3 in DNA: TGTGCCAGCAGTTACGGGGAGGTGAACACTGAAGCTTTCTTT. Translated, it gives CASSYGEVNTEAFF.

The count of this clone is one. The genes are TRBV5-4 and TRBJ2-7; 9 bases are a match to TRBD2. Germline trimming cut 3 bases from V and 5 bases from J; bases unmatched to any gene: 9. The CDR3 runs to 15 residues. CDR1 and CDR2 (germline): SGHNT, YYREEE (reference sequence). In DNA form, the CDR3 reads TGTGCCAGCAGCTACCTAGCGGGATCGGGCGACGAGCAGTACTTC. Residues: CASSYLAGSGDEQYF.

The gene calls are TRBV5-1 and TRBJ1-3; 8 nucleotides line up with TRBD1. This CDR3 is built from 16 residues. V lost 4 bases to trimming and J lost 0 bases; unmatched junction nucleotides: 6. Germline V gene sequence: CDR1 SGHRS, CDR2 YFSETQ. CDR3 DNA sequence: TGCGCCAGCAGCCCGGACAGGGTGGGCTCTGGAAACACCATATATTTT. Its translation is CASSPDRVGSGNTIYF.

The chain employs TRBV29-1 and TRBJ2-5; 8 nucleotides match TRBD2. Germline V CDR1 and CDR2: SQVTM, ANQGSEA. The J segment lost 7 bases and the V segment lost 4 bases, leaving 11 bases of the junction unmatched. This CDR3 has 14 amino acids. CDR3 residues: CSVALAGPRSTQYF. The CDR3 nucleotides are TGCAGCGTTGCCTTAGCGGGACCTAGGTCGACCCAGTACTTC.

This rearrangement joins TRBV15 to TRBJ2-3; 9 positions match TRBD2. Unmatched junction bases numbered 4, after V lost 1 base and J lost 2 bases. CDR3 size: 16 residues. The germline V gene has CDR1 LNHNV and CDR2 YYDKDF (reference sequence). The CDR3 reads CATSRGTSGLTDTQYF. The DNA for the CDR3 is TGTGCCACCAGCAGAGGAACTAGCGGGCTCACAGATACGCAGTATTTT.

V gene TRBV6-1 combines with J gene TRBJ2-7; D possibly corresponds to TRBD1 (6 bases). The ends were cut back, 11 bases at V and 2 bases at J, with 13 bases in the middle. The length of the CDR3 is 12 residues. The germline gives CDR1 MNHNS, CDR2 SASEGT. As DNA, the CDR3 is TGTGCCGTCCCGGGACAAACCTACGAGCAGTACTTC. Translated, it gives CAVPGQTYEQYF.

This clone was seen once. The genes are TRBV6-1 and TRBJ1-4; 7 bases are shared with TRBD1. CDR1 is MNHNS, CDR2 SASEGT, per germline. The trim removed 5 bases at V and 2 bases at J, leaving 5 bases unmatched. CDR3 length: 15 amino acids. CDR3 region: CASSPTGATNEKLFF. The CDR3 bases are TGTGCCAGCAGTCCTACAGGGGCCACTAATGAAAAACTGTTTTTT.

The V gene is TRBV2, the J gene TRBJ1-2; no clear D. Germline loops: CDR1 SNHLY, CDR2 FYNNEI. The CDR3 extends over 10 amino acids. The V end lost 3 bases, the J end lost 8 bases, and 4 bases lay between the germline ends. In DNA form, the CDR3 reads TGTGCCAGCAGTGACCGGGGCTACACCTTC. Protein: CASSDRGYTF.

This rearrangement joins TRBV7-2 to TRBJ2-5; tentatively, D is TRBD2 (5 bases). This CDR3 spans 15 amino acids. Germline CDR1 and CDR2: SGHTA and FQGNSA. Trimming pared 4 bases from V and 7 bases from J, leaving 19 bases between. The CDR3 is CASSSRRWESGTQYF. In DNA, the CDR3 is TGTGCCAGCAGCTCCAGACGGTGGGAGAGCGGGACCCAGTACTTC.

V gene TRBV19 combines with J gene TRBJ2-1; D not resolved. The CDR3 is 11 amino acids. CDR1 is LNHDA, CDR2 SQIVND, per germline (reference sequence). V dropped 6 bases and J dropped 9 bases, with 9 bases sitting between them. The CDR3 bases are TGTGCCAGTAGGAGGCTTGGTGAGCAGTTCTTC. Its protein is CASRRLGEQFF.

The rearrangement joins TRBV4-3 to TRBJ2-1; TRBD2 agrees at 8 bases. Germline trimming cut 1 base from V and 3 bases from J; bases unmatched to any gene: 8. CDR3 length: 17 amino acids. Germline V CDR1 and CDR2: LGHNA, YSLEER. CDR3 in amino acids: CASSQAPGGPGYNEQFF. The CDR3 DNA sequence: TGCGCCAGCAGCCAAGCCCCGGGAGGGCCAGGCTACAATGAGCAGTTCTTC.

This clone was detected once. The V call is TRBV5-5, the J call TRBJ2-3; a possible D gene is TRBD1 (6 bases). V lost 1 base, J lost 1 base, and 13 bases lay in between. Germline CDR1 SGHKS, CDR2 YYEKEE (reference sequence). The CDR3 consists of 16 residues. CDR3 in DNA: TGTGCCAGCAGCTTGCTAGGGGGATTGGGCACAGATACGCAGTATTTT. The encoded protein is CASSLLGGLGTDTQYF.